This T cell receptor beta chain is drawn from a study of cytomegalovirus exposure and HLA in healthy donors (dated by TCRdb to about 2017). With regard to the full study: An earlier analysis of about 530 of the donors reported over 250 Gb of sequence data and 95 million to 130 million unique TCR beta sequences obtained from approximately 180 million T cells. Roughly 300 gigabases of sequencing data and around 90 million unique TCR sequences made up an early release that covered nearly 650 HLA-typed donors. The genetic ancestry cluster associated with self-reported Caucasian donors included 80% to 90% of the roughly 360 genotyped donors. The study aimed to test whether cataloging public T cell receptors could reveal signatures of past pathogen exposure. Using immunosequencing, the study profiled T cell repertoires from 500 to 800 subjects and related those repertoires to cytomegalovirus serostatus. A separate validation cohort of about 110 different subjects was used in addition to the roughly 700-subject first cohort. To predict cytomegalovirus infection status, the study combined high-throughput TCR immunosequencing, statistical association of individual TCRs with disease status, and machine learning. A later analysis re-analyzed previously published TCR beta repertoires from 666 donors and added high-resolution HLA genotyping to study TCR occurrence patterns. The later analysis used no new phenotypic data to find candidate immune exposures, relying instead on TCR beta sequences and their occurrence across donors. An earlier analysis of some 500 of the donors used high-throughput TCR beta sequencing to judge whether each TCR beta V gene segment behaved as functional or pseudogenic. Donor age, sex, ethnicity and CMV serostatus were compiled together with the repertoire data. In a later genetic analysis, genome-wide SNP genotypes for about three fifths of the 666 donors were used, and that subset was treated as a discovery cohort. Every discovery cohort repertoire had been produced on one sequencing platform. Class I and class II HLA loci were covered by the typing at four-digit resolution. The number of typed donors differed by locus: about 629-640 for A, B, C, DRB1 and DQB1; approximately 520 for DQA1; approximately 610 for DPA1; and some 470 for DPB1. Five DR-DQ haplotypes were handled as single units for association and clustering, since linkage in the cohort was strong. Among approximately 370 genotyped donors of the cohort, an average of approximately 240,000 unique TCR beta nucleotide sequences was sequenced per donor, of which about 19% were non-productive.

The cohort comprised some 680 healthy bone marrow donors. Cohort members were all nominally healthy when sampled, although unrecorded immune exposures were likely present. The donor was CMV seronegative and was included in the group of 352 seronegative cohort members. Every donor gave a peripheral blood sample, and the peripheral blood mononuclear cells from that sample were used for TCR beta sequencing. Genomic DNA extraction from the blood cell samples was performed with the Qiagen DNeasy Blood Extraction Kit. For this clone: What antigen it recognizes has not been identified.

A distance of 14 bases separates the germline ends of V and J, which lose 6 bases and 6 bases respectively. From cysteine to phenylalanine, the CDR3 is 13 amino acids long. The kept DNA is CDR3 alone, 39 bases in frame from the first base. In the germline V gene, CDR1 corresponds to MNHEY and CDR2 to SVGAGI. Overall study outcomes, separate from this receptor: A few of the identified cytomegalovirus-associated TCR beta chains were confirmed in vitro to be specific for cytomegalovirus antigens. A later analysis reported that several top co-occurrence clusters appeared linked to parvovirus B19, influenza, CMV and Epstein-Barr virus. An association between a missense DCLRE1C variant and V-gene and J-gene trimming of TCR beta chains was found in a later genetic analysis and replicated in an independent cohort. Broadly in line with IMGT annotations, most TCR beta V segments showed up in productive rearrangements about 87% or about 30% of the time in an earlier analysis of approximately 640 of the donors. A total of fewer than 200 TCR beta chains were listed by the study as associated with cytomegalovirus. When HLA alleles, especially DR and DQ, strongly co-occurred, attributing TCR associations to individual alleles was difficult. Compared with the roughly 710-donor mean, donors in an Asian-associated ancestry cluster had fewer N-insertions in productive TCRs, according to a later genetic analysis. The classifier was reported to diagnose cytomegalovirus status with high specificity and sensitivity in both the original and validation cohorts. The only immune exposure information available for the cohort was CMV serostatus. The earlier analysis of 587 of the donors excluded over 15 rarely observed V segments, including chromosome 9 orphons, because counts were too low. Specific HLA alleles were associated with 15,000 to 20,000 TCR beta sequences at a false discovery rate of 0.05 in a later analysis. According to a later analysis, TCR association rates differed among HLA loci, with DRB1 alleles showing the most associated TCRs and HLA-C alleles showing the fewest. Compared with equally common non-associated chains, HLA-associated TCR beta chains in a later analysis were more clonally expanded and had lower generation probabilities. Sequencing depth was assumed to be roughly uniform across donors in the presence/absence analyses, though that assumption may not hold. A further reported finding was that TCR beta sequences accurately predicted the HLA-A and HLA-B alleles for most subjects in the first cohort. Because the 87-base-pair reads could not distinguish some IMGT-functional V segments, including TRBV6-2 and TRBV6-3, those segments were excluded. It was suggested by the authors that the approach could potentially be generalized to other disease states and immunological phenotypes. Because some donors lacked HLA typing at each locus, the association tests relied only on the typed subset. Correlated functional status among segregating V segments might reflect linkage disequilibrium, but an unknown experimental factor could not be ruled out. According to a later analysis, most CMV-associated TCR beta chains appeared to be HLA-restricted, and the HLA associations seemed to be driven largely by CMV exposure. This cohort had only TCR beta chains sequenced, and the lack of alpha or paired-chain data limited which features could be detected. A cluster of highly shared sequence variants was judged likely to represent a technical artifact of the sequencing pipeline. Most TCR sequences were observed very rarely across donors, whereas some public TCRs were present in many individuals.

Library method: the immunoSEQ multiplex PCR assay. For the multiplex PCR, a mixture combining 60 forward primers for TCR Vbeta segments and 13 reverse primers for TCR Jbeta segments was used. Amplification of the CDR3 region of rearranged TCR beta genes was performed with a multiplex PCR assay on genomic DNA. The amplified TCR beta libraries were sequenced on the Illumina HiSeq System as 87-base-pair reads. The source study handled its data this way. A later analysis tallied tens of millions of unique TCR beta chains across the 700 or so repertoires, and approximately 9.9 million of those chains were shared by two or more donors. Raw reads were error-corrected and collapsed into unique sequences by a nearest-neighbor algorithm in which closely related sequences were merged to remove PCR and sequencing errors. V, D and J gene segments were assigned by aligning CDR3 sequences to IMGT reference sequences. For a sequence to be retained, a match of at least six nucleotides to both a V gene segment and a J gene segment was required. A rearrangement was called productive if the CDR3 had no stop codons and remained in frame with V and J, and every other rearrangement was called non-productive. CDR3 was defined by IMGT convention, running from the second conserved V-encoded cysteine to the conserved J-encoded phenylalanine. The earlier analysis of about 590 of the donors excluded sequences that lacked an unambiguous match to a single V gene segment. An earlier analysis of 587 of the donors classified V segments as functional when productive rearrangements were above 56.7% and as segregating when the standard deviation between donors was above 5%. To diagnose cytomegalovirus status from the catalog of TCR beta chain sequences, a statistical classification framework was built. V and J gene assignment, in a later analysis, came from comparing TCR nucleotide sequences with IMGT/GENE-DB human TR gene sequences. Using the TCRdist pipeline, a later analysis assigned CDR3 sequences along with most-parsimonious VDJ recombination scenarios. In a later analysis, each TCR beta chain was defined by its CDR3 amino acid sequence together with its V-gene family, and reads without a unique V-gene family were excluded. As a way to deal with suspected cross-contamination and a sequencing artifact, a later analysis dropped over 550 nucleotide sequences that were highly shared and had low generation probability. For each public chain, a later analysis derived a clonal expansion index from normalized ranks of inferred template counts within each repertoire. Generation probabilities in a later analysis came from a VDJ recombination model fitted to out-of-frame rearrangements, and those results were checked against IGoR. A later analysis scored TCR-TCR, TCR-HLA and TCR-CMV co-occurrence with hypergeometric tests, applying a repertoire-size bias correction to TCR pairs. A later analysis estimated false discovery rates by permuting HLA or CMV assignments 20 times. In a later analysis, co-occurring TCRs were grouped with DBSCAN, and TCRdist sequence similarity was added when clustering was performed within HLA-allele-positive subsets. Repertoires with fewer than 30,000 or more than 120,000 public chains were left out of co-occurrence clustering, as were four to six repertoires with anomalous nucleotide sharing. Held by TCRdb, this immuneACCESS table contains in-frame sequences only and omits some clones. Under half of the omission traces to an unresolved V gene where checked; the cause of the rest is unknown. V and J calls and clone size follow that table, whereas D and trimming were derived from the DNA. The table for this sample records about 110,000 clones. The ten largest clones take up 0.59% of the sample.

The chain was built from TRBV6-5 and TRBJ1-2; the D gene is possibly TRBD1, with 5 bases matching. The specimen sequenced was PBMCs. The sequence was collected from a man aged 50-59 years in good health and CMV-seronegative. CDR3 region: CASRIGGTDGYTF. The DNA sequence is as follows: TGTGCCAGCAGAATAGGAGGGACCGATGGCTACACCTTC.